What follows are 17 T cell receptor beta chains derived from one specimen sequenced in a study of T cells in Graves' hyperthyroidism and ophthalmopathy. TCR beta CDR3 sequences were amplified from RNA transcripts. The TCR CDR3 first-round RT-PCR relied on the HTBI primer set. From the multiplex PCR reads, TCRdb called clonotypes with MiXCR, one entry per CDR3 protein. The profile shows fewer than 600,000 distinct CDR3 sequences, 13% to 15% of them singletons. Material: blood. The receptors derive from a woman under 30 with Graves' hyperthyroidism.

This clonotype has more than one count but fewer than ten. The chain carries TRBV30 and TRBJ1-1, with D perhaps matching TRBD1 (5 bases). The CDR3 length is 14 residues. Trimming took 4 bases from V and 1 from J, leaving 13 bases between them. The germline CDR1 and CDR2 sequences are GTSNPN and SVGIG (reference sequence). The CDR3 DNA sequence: TGTGCCTGGAAGGAGGGACGGTCGAACACTGAAGCTTTCTTT. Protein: CAWKEGRSNTEAFF. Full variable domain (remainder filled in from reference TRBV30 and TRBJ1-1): SQTIHQWPATLVQPVGSPLSLECTVEGTSNPNLYWYRQAAGRGLQLLFYSVGIGQISSEVPQNLSASRPQDRQFILSSKKLLLSDSGFYLCAWKEGRSNTEAFFGQGTRLTVV.

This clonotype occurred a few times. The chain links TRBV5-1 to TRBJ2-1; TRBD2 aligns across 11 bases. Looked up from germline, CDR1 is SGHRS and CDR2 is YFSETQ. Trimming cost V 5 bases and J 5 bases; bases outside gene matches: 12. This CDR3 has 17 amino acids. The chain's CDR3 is CASRIAGGSLGDNEQFF. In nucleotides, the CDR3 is TGCGCCAGCAGAATAGCGGGAGGGTCCCTGGGAGACAATGAGCAGTTCTTC.

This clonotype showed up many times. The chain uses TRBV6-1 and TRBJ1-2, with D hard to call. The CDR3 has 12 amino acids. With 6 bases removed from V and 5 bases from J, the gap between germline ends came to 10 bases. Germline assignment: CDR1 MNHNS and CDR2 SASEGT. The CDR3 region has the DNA TGTGCCAGCAGCAGTTCAGCGTATGGCTACACCTTC. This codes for CASSSSAYGYTF.

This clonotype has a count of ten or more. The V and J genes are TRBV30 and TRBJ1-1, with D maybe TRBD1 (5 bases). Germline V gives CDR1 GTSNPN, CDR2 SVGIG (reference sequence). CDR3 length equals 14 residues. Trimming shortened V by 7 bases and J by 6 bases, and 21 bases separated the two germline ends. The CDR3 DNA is TGTGCCTCAGAGGGTTGGACACTAGGGTCTGAAGCTTTCTTT. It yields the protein CASEGWTLGSEAFF.

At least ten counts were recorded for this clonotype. DNA of the CDR3: TGTGCCAGCTCACCCGGGAGACAAGAGACCCAGTACTTC. Its protein product is CASSPGRQETQYF. The chain combines TRBV18 with TRBJ2-5, with D perhaps matching TRBD2 (6 bases). Germline values: CDR1 KGHSH, CDR2 LQKENI. Trimming shortened V by 3 bases and J by 2 bases, and 7 bases separated the two germline ends. This CDR3 has 13 amino acids.

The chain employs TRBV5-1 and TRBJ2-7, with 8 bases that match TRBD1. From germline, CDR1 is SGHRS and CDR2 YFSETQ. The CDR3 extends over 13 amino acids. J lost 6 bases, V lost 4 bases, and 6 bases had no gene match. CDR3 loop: CASSPEGQGEQYV. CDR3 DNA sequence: TGCGCCAGCAGCCCCGAAGGACAGGGCGAGCAGTACGTC.

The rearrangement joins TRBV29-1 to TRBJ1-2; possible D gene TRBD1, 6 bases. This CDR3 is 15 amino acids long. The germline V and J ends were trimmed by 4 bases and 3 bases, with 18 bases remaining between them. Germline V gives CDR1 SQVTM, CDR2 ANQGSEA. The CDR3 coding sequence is TGCAGCGTTGGGGGGGCGGGGGGTTCGGACTATGGCTACACCTTC. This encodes CSVGGAGGSDYGYTF.

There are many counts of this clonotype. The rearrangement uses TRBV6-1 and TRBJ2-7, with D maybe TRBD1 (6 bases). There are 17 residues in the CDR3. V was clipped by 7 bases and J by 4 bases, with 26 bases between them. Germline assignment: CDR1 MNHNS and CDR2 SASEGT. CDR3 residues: CASNTRSGVRGAYEQYV. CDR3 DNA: TGTGCCAGCAACACCCGTTCAGGGGTCCGGGGAGCTTACGAGCAGTACGTC.

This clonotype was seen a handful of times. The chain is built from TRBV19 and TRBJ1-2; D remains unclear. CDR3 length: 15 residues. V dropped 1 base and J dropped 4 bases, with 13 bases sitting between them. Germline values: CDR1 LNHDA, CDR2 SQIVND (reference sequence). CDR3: CASSIAPEGGYGYTF. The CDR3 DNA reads TGTGCCAGTAGTATAGCCCCGGAGGGAGGCTATGGCTACACCTTC.

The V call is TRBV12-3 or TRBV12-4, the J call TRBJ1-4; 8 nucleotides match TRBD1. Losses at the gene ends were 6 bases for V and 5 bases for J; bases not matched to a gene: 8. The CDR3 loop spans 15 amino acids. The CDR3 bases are TGTGCCAGCAGAGCAGGGGGCTTGGGAAATGAAAAACTGTTTTTT. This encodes CASRAGGLGNEKLFF.

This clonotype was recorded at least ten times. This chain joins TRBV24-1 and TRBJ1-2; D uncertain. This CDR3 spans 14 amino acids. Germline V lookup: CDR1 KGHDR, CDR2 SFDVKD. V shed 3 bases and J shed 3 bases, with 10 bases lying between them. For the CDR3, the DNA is TGTGCCACCAGTGATACGACGACCCACTATGGCTACACCTTC. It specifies CATSDTTTHYGYTF.

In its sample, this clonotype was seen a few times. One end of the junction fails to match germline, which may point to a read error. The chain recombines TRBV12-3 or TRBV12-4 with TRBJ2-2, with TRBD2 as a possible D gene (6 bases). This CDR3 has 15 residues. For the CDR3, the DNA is TGTGCCAGCACTCGACTAGTGGGGCTCACCGGGGGGCTGTTTTTT. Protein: CASTRLVGLTGGLFF.

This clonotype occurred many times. The CDR3 is CASGLVRLGQGARVLSYNEQFF. The CDR3 coding sequence is TGTGCTAGTGGTTTGGTAAGGCTCGGGCAGGGGGCGCGTGTATTGTCCTACAATGAGCAGTTCTTC. The chain combines TRBV12-5 with TRBJ2-1, with 8 nucleotides matching TRBD1. V was pared by 0 bases and J by 1 base, with 20 bases of the junction left unmatched. There are 22 residues in the CDR3. The germline gives CDR1 LGHNT, CDR2 FRNRAP.

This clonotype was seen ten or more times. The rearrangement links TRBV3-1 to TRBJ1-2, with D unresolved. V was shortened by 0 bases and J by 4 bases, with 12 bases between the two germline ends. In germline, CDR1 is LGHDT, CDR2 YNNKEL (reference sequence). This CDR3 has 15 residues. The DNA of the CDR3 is TGTGCCAGCAGCCAAGATAAAGGACTTGCCTATGGCTACACCTTC. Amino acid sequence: CASSQDKGLAYGYTF.

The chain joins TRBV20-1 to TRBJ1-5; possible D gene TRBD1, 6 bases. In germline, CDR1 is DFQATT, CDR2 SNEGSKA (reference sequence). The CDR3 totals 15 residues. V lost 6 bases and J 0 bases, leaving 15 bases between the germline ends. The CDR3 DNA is TGCAGTGCCGTTGACAGGACCTATAGCAATCAGCCCCAGCATTTT. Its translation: CSAVDRTYSNQPQHF.

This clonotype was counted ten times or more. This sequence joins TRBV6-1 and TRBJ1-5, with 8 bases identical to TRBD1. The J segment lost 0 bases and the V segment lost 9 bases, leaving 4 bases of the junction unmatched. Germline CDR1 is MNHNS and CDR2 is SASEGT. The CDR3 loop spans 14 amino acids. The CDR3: CARPGQASNQPQHF. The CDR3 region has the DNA TGTGCCAGACCGGGACAGGCTAGCAATCAGCCCCAGCATTTT.

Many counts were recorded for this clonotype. CDR3: CASSSTAWNTEAFF. Written as DNA, the CDR3 is TGTGCCAGCAGCTCGACAGCTTGGAACACTGAAGCTTTCTTT. The genes are TRBV7-2 and TRBJ1-1, with a weak D call TRBD1 (5 bases). V dropped 4 bases and J dropped 1 base, with 10 bases sitting between them. Germline values: CDR1 SGHTA, CDR2 FQGNSA. The CDR3 runs 14 residues.